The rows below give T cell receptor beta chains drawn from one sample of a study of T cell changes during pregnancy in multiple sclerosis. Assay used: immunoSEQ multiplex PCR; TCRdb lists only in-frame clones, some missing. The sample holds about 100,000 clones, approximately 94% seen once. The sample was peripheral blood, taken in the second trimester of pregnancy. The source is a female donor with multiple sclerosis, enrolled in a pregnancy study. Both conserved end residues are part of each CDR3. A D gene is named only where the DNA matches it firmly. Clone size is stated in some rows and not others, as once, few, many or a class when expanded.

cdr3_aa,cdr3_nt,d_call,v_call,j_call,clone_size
CASSLLRREPSTDTQYF,TGCGCCAGCAGCTTATTACGACGGGAACCAAGCACAGATACGCAGTATTTT,NA,TRBV5-1,TRBJ2-3,NA
CASSGYQGGDTEETQYF,TGTGCCAGTAGTGGATACCAGGGGGGAGATACGGAGGAGACCCAGTACTTC,NA,TRBV19,TRBJ2-5,NA
CASSLNGGLDYGYTF,TGTGCCAGCAGCTTGAACGGGGGATTAGACTATGGCTACACCTTC,NA,TRBV5-5,TRBJ1-2,NA
CSVDLASGASETQYF,TGCAGCGTTGATCTGGCTAGCGGGGCCTCGGAGACCCAGTACTTC,TRBD2,TRBV29-1,TRBJ2-5,NA
CASSPDRGRRPQHF,TGTGCCAGCAGCCCGGACAGGGGGCGCAGGCCCCAGCATTTT,TRBD1,TRBV6-5,TRBJ1-5,NA
CAWSISGSDRNEQFF,TGTGCCTGGTCCATTAGCGGGAGCGACCGGAATGAGCAGTTCTTC,TRBD2,TRBV30,TRBJ2-1,NA
CSATGGSYEQYF,TGCAGCGCCACAGGGGGCTCCTACGAGCAGTACTTC,TRBD1,TRBV29-1,TRBJ2-7,NA
CASSPLGRVPGVYQPQHF,TGCGCCAGCAGCCCACTCGGGCGGGTCCCCGGGGTTTATCAGCCCCAGCATTTT,NA,TRBV4-1,TRBJ1-5,NA
CASLKTATGEKLFF,TGTGCCAGCCTGAAAACAGCAACCGGTGAAAAACTGTTTTTT,NA,TRBV2,TRBJ1-4,NA
CASSPGTSGIAYEQYF,TGCGCCAGCAGCCCGGGGACTAGCGGGATCGCCTACGAGCAGTACTTC,TRBD2,TRBV5-1,TRBJ2-7,once
CASSEYSHHGYTF,TGTGCCAGCAGTGAATATAGCCACCATGGCTACACCTTC,NA,TRBV25-1,TRBJ1-2,NA
CAWRPTGGNTIYF,TGTGCCTGGAGACCGACAGGGGGAAACACCATATATTTT,TRBD1,TRBV30,TRBJ1-3,NA
CASSFGSGTSANYEQYF,TGTGCCAGCAGCTTCGGGTCTGGGACTAGCGCCAACTACGAGCAGTACTTC,TRBD2,TRBV5-6,TRBJ2-7,NA
CASSPTDRGWSEAFF,TGCGCCAGCAGCCCCACTGACAGGGGTTGGAGTGAAGCTTTCTTT,TRBD1,TRBV5-1,TRBJ1-1,NA
CASSLEGASEQFF,TGTGCCAGCAGCTTGGAGGGGGCCAGTGAGCAGTTCTTC,NA,TRBV11-2,TRBJ2-1,few